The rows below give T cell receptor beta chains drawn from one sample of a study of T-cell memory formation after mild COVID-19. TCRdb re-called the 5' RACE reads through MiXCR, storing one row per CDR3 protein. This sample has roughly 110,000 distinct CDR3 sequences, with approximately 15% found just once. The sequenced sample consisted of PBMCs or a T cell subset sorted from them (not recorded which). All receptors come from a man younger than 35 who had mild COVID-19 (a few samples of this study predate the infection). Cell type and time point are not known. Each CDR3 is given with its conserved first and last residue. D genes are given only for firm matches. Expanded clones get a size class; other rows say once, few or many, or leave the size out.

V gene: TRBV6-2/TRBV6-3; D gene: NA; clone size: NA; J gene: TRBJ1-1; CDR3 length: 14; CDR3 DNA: TGTGCCAGCAGTTCCTCCGGGGGGGGTACTGAAGCTTTCTTT; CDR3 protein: CASSSSGGGTEAFF
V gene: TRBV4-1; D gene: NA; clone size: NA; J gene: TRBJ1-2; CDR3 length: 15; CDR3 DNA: TGCGCCAGCAGCCAACAAACGGGGCAGGCCTATGGCTACACCTTC; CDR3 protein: CASSQQTGQAYGYTF
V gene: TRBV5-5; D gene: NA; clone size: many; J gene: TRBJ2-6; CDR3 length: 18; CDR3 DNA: TGTGCCAGCAGTTTCACGTGGACACCGAGCTCTGGGGCCAACGTCCTGACTTTC; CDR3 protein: CASSFTWTPSSGANVLTF
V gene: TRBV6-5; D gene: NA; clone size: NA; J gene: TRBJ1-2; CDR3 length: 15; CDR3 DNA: TGTGCCAGCAGTTACTCTCCCCCCCAATCGGAAGGCTACACCTTC; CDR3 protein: CASSYSPPQSEGYTF
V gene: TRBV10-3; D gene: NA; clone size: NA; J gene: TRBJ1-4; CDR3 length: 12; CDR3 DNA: TGTGCCATCAAAGATACTAATGAAAAACTGTTTTTT; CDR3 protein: CAIKDTNEKLFF
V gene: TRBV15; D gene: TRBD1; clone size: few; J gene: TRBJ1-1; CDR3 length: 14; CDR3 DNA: TGTGCCACCAGCGGGGACAGGAGGAACACTGAAGCTTTCTTT; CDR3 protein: CATSGDRRNTEAFF
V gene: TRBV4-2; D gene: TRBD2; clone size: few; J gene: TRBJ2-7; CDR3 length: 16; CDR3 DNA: TGTGCCAGCAGCCAAACGCGGGGGGCGCGGGGCTACGAGCAGTACTTC; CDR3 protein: CASSQTRGARGYEQYF
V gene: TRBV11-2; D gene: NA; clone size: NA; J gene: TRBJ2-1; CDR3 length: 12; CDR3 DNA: TGTGCCAGCGGAGGCACTCTCAATGAGCAGTTCTTC; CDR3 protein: CASGGTLNEQFF
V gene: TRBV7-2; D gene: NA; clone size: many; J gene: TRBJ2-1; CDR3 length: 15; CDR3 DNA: TGTGCCAGCAGCTTAACGGGACCAAGCTTCAATGAGCAGTTCTTC; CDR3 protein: CASSLTGPSFNEQFF
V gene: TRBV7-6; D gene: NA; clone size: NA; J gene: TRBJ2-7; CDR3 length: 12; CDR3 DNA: TGTGCCAGCTCAGGGGACTCCTACGAGCAGTACTTC; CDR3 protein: CASSGDSYEQYF
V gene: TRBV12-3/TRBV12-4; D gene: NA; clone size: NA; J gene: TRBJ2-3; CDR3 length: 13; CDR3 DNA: TGTGCCAGCTCGCACAGGGCGGGAGATACGCAGTATTTT; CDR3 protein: CASSHRAGDTQYF
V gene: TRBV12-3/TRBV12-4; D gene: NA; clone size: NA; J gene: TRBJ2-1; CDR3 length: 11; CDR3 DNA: TGTGCCAGCAGTTGGAACAATGAGCAGTTCTTC; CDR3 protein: CASSWNNEQFF
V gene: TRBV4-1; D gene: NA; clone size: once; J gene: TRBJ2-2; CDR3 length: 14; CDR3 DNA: TGCGCCAGCAGCCGCCGACCGAACACCGGGGAGCTGTTTTTT; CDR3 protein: CASSRRPNTGELFF